The 14 T cell receptor beta chains below come from one sample, sequenced in a study of Ad26.COV2.S vaccination and SARS-CoV-2 variants. Described treatment: about 20 received Ad26.COV2.S at low or high dose, single or two shots; roughly five received placebo; per-sample allocation not given. Day 63 after the first vaccine or placebo injection was the time point for sampling. Sequencing used immunoSEQ multiplex PCR; TCRdb keeps in-frame clones, though not all of them. Among 350,000 to 550,000 clones listed, 75% to 90% were seen once. The material was peripheral blood, obtained in a trial of Ad26.COV2.S vaccine versus placebo. Source of these receptors: a person aged 18-65 years who received the Ad26.COV2.S COVID-19 vaccine or a placebo.

With regard to this clone: Other DNA sequences in this sample translate to the same CDR3. DNA for the CDR3: TGTGCCAGCAGCAGCGGGGGGAGCACAGATACGCAGTATTTT. Translating it yields CASSSGGSTDTQYF. V is TRBV9 and J is TRBJ2-3; 9 nucleotides match TRBD2. Germline loops: CDR1 SGDLS, CDR2 YYNGEE. Trimming removed 4 bases from V and 0 bases from J; junction bases left unmatched: 0. The CDR3 loop spans 14 amino acids.

This rearrangement joins TRBV2 to TRBJ1-5; D is ambiguous. CDR1 and CDR2 (germline): SNHLY, FYNNEI. The CDR3 has 13 amino acids. Trimming pared 6 bases from V and 4 bases from J, leaving 10 bases between. CDR3 coding DNA: TGTGCCAGCAGCGGGAGCAATAATCAGCCCCAGCATTTT. This translates into CASSGSNNQPQHF.

CDR3 residues: CASSVKGSSGYGYTF. For the CDR3, the DNA is TGTGCCAGCAGTGTAAAAGGGAGTTCTGGCTATGGCTACACCTTC. This sequence joins TRBV2 and TRBJ1-2, with D unclear. Germline assignment: CDR1 SNHLY and CDR2 FYNNEI. The CDR3 runs to 15 residues. The V gene lost 4 bases and the J gene lost 4 bases, with 16 bases spanning the gap.

The V gene is TRBV19, the J gene TRBJ2-5; maybe TRBD1 (6 bases). The CDR3 contains 15 residues. Trimming pared 8 bases from V and 2 bases from J, leaving 18 bases between. The germline gives CDR1 LNHDA, CDR2 SQIVND (reference sequence). DNA for the CDR3: TGTGCCAGTGGTAAGAAGGGCAGGGGACAAGAGACCCAGTACTTC. Its translation: CASGKKGRGQETQYF.

V usage is TRBV7-2 and J usage is TRBJ1-1; tentatively, D is TRBD1 (5 bases). The germline CDR1 and CDR2 sequences are SGHTA and FQGNSA. Between the trimmed V and J ends, which lost 5 bases and 6 bases, there was a span of 16 bases. The CDR3 loop spans 14 amino acids. The CDR3 protein is CASSTQGSGPEAFF. The DNA for the CDR3 is TGTGCCAGCAGCACTCAGGGTTCGGGGCCTGAAGCTTTCTTT.

The genes are TRBV5-1 and TRBJ2-7; D call uncertain. There are 12 residues in the CDR3. The germline V and J ends were trimmed by 4 bases and 6 bases, with 11 bases remaining between them. Looked up from germline, CDR1 is SGHRS and CDR2 is YFSETQ. CDR3 loop: CASSKDWAEQYF. DNA for the CDR3: TGCGCCAGCAGCAAGGATTGGGCCGAGCAGTACTTC.

This clone showed up just once. The J gene is TRBJ1-2, the V gene TRBV15; D is undetermined. The CDR3 contains 12 residues. V gave up 0 bases and J gave up 12 bases, with 11 bases separating them. From germline, CDR1 is LNHNV and CDR2 YYDKDF (reference sequence). The CDR3 region is CATSRDVGMNTF. For the CDR3, the DNA is TGTGCCACCAGCAGAGATGTAGGGATGAACACCTTC.

The chain couples TRBV7-3 to TRBJ2-5, with 14 nucleotides matching TRBD2. This CDR3 spans 15 amino acids. CDR1 SGHTA and CDR2 FQGTGA come from the germline V gene. With 5 bases clipped from V and 7 bases from J, the junction kept 6 bases outside the gene matches. The CDR3 nucleotides are TGTGCCAGCAGCGCGGGACTAGCGGGAGTAGCGACCCAGTACTTC. It is translated as CASSAGLAGVATQYF.

The chain recombines TRBV6-5 with TRBJ2-7, with 11 bases that match TRBD1. With V trimmed by 6 bases and J by 7 bases, 2 bases remained unmatched. The CDR3 covers 12 residues. Germline V gene sequence: CDR1 MNHEY, CDR2 SVGAGI. The chain's CDR3 is CASRGQGGEQYV. CDR3 DNA sequence: TGTGCCAGCAGGGGACAGGGGGGGGAGCAGTACGTC.

The chain is built from TRBV5-1 and TRBJ1-1, with no clear D. The V end lost 0 bases, the J end lost 1 base, and 7 bases lay between the germline ends. Germline CDR1 and CDR2: SGHRS and YFSETQ. This CDR3 comprises 14 residues. The CDR3 sequence: CASSLERQNTEAFF. The CDR3 DNA reads TGCGCCAGCAGCTTGGAACGTCAGAACACTGAAGCTTTCTTT.

This chain joins TRBV5-6 and TRBJ2-3, with 7 bases lining up with TRBD2. The length of the CDR3 is 16 residues. The germline CDR1 and CDR2 sequences are SGHDT and YYEEEE. Germline trimming cut 6 bases from V and 2 bases from J; bases unmatched to any gene: 12. CDR3 coding DNA: TGTGCCAGCACGCAAAGACGACTAGCCTACACAGATACGCAGTATTTT. Translating it yields CASTQRRLAYTDTQYF.

This rearrangement joins TRBV7-2 to TRBJ1-6; D gene unclear. This CDR3 has 13 residues. Germline lookup yields CDR1 SGHTA and CDR2 FQGNSA. Trimming left V 5 bases short and J 7 bases short, with 9 bases between. CDR3 residues: CASSPDQNSPLHF. The CDR3 bases are TGTGCCAGCAGCCCCGACCAGAATTCACCCCTCCACTTT.

CDR3 nucleotides: TGTGCCAGCAGCTCACTAGCGGGGGGATTAGATACGCAGTATTTT. Translated, it gives CASSSLAGGLDTQYF. V and J are TRBV5-4 and TRBJ2-3, with 12 bases identical to TRBD2. The V and J ends lost 3 bases and 5 bases, in that order; junction bases with no gene match: 4. The germline CDR1 and CDR2 sequences are SGHNT and YYREEE (reference sequence). This CDR3 has 15 residues.

This clone was seen more than once but under ten times. The gene calls are TRBV5-1 and TRBJ1-3; D not resolved. CDR3 size: 14 residues. Germline V gives CDR1 SGHRS, CDR2 YFSETQ. The V end lost 0 bases, the J end lost 2 bases, and 6 bases lay between the germline ends. The CDR3 DNA sequence: TGCGCCAGCAGCTTGGACACAGCTGGAAACACCATATATTTT. It translates to CASSLDTAGNTIYF.